Shown below are 6 T cell receptor beta chains from a single sample sequenced in a study of cytotoxic CD8 clonotypes in ibrutinib-treated CLL. Sequenced by immunoSEQ multiplex PCR; TCRdb stores in-frame clones only, minus some. Seen here are some 140,000 clones, approximately 89% observed once, and the top ten hold roughly 10%. The source was PBMCs, collected after 12 months of ibrutinib treatment. The receptors originated from a human donor with chronic lymphocytic leukemia.

The rearrangement joins TRBV11-2 to TRBJ1-1; D remains unclear. Trimming left V 1 base short and J 3 bases short, with 12 bases between. The CDR3 loop spans 15 amino acids. The germline gives CDR1 SGHAT, CDR2 FQNNGV. The CDR3 DNA is TGTGCCAGCAGCTTAGGTCCGGGGATGGACACTGAAGCTTTCTTT. Translating gives CASSLGPGMDTEAFF. The variable domain in full, completed from reference TRBV11-2 and TRBJ1-1, reads EAGVAQSPRYKIIEKRQSVAFWCNPISGHATLYWYQQILGQGPKLLIQFQNNGVVDDSQLPKDRFSAERLKGVDSTLKIQPAKLEDSAVYLCASSLGPGMDTEAFFGQGTRLTVV.

This chain uses TRBV18 with TRBJ1-5; no clear D gene. The CDR3 totals 14 residues. V dropped 3 bases and J dropped 0 bases, with 6 bases sitting between them. CDR1 is KGHSH, CDR2 LQKENI, per germline. The CDR3 reads CASSPTNSNQPQHF. The CDR3 nucleotides are TGTGCCAGCTCACCTACTAATAGCAATCAGCCCCAGCATTTT.

This chain joins TRBV7-9 and TRBJ1-2; D call uncertain. Between the trimmed V and J ends, which lost 4 bases and 7 bases, there was a span of 10 bases. There are 12 residues in the CDR3. Per the germline V gene, CDR1 is SEHNR and CDR2 is FQNEAQ (reference sequence). CDR3 loop: CASSSIDRGYTF. DNA of the CDR3: TGTGCCAGCAGCTCGATCGACCGTGGCTACACCTTC.

The chain joins TRBV10-3 to TRBJ1-1, with D perhaps matching TRBD1 (6 bases). Germline CDR1 reads ENHRY; CDR2 reads SYGVKD. The V gene lost 7 bases and the J gene lost 1 base, with 10 bases spanning the gap. There are 13 residues in the CDR3. CDR3 protein: CAIMGGWNTEAFF. CDR3 DNA sequence: TGTGCCATCATGGGGGGCTGGAACACTGAAGCTTTCTTT.

The rearrangement uses TRBV28 and TRBJ1-5; no reliable D call. V shed 5 bases and J shed 5 bases, with 10 bases lying between them. CDR3 length: 13 residues. CDR1 is MDHEN and CDR2 is SYDVKM in the germline V gene. Here the CDR3 DNA reads TGTGCCAGCAGTCTCCTAACACATCAGCCCCAGCATTTT. Residues: CASSLLTHQPQHF.

The rearrangement joins TRBV27 to TRBJ2-4; 10 bases line up with TRBD1. The CDR3 extends over 14 amino acids. The germline V gene encodes CDR1 MNHEY and CDR2 SMNVEV (reference sequence). The ends lost 6 bases at V and 7 bases at J; junction bases unmatched: 6. CDR3 region: CASRSGGQGNIQYF. The CDR3 DNA reads as TGTGCCAGCAGGAGTGGGGGACAGGGGAACATTCAGTACTTC.